One sample yielded the 6 T cell receptor beta chains listed below, sequenced in a study of Ad26.COV2.S vaccination and SARS-CoV-2 variants. Treatment noted: around 19 received Ad26.COV2.S at low or high dose, single or two shots; five or six received placebo; per-sample allocation not given. After the first vaccine or placebo injection, samples were drawn on day 63. TCRdb keeps only in-frame clones here, not all; method: immunoSEQ multiplex PCR. Found here are a few hundred thousand clones, around 87% of them singletons; the top ten hold approximately 3.6%. The specimen was peripheral blood, collected in a trial of Ad26.COV2.S vaccine versus placebo. These receptors came from a person aged 18-60 years who received the Ad26.COV2.S COVID-19 vaccine or a placebo.

The rearrangement joins TRBV6-2 or TRBV6-3 to TRBJ1-1; D ambiguous. Trimming removed 2 bases at V and 8 bases at J, with 6 bases between. The germline gives CDR1 MNHEY, CDR2 SVGEGT. The CDR3 contains 11 residues. DNA of the CDR3: TGTGCCAGCAGTTACCCCTCAGAAGCTTTCTTT. Translation gives CASSYPSEAFF.

V is TRBV4-2 and J is TRBJ2-7, with 11 bases lining up with TRBD2. The CDR3 sequence is 16 residues long. Germline V gene sequence: CDR1 LGHNA, CDR2 YNFKEQ. Germline trimming cut 0 bases from V and 2 bases from J; bases unmatched to any gene: 3. DNA of the CDR3: TGTGCCAGCAGCCAAGATTTACTAGCGGGGGCCTACGAGCAGTACTTC. It translates to CASSQDLLAGAYEQYF.

This chain connects TRBV4-3 to TRBJ2-5; D is undetermined. Trimming shortened V by 4 bases and J by 5 bases, and 23 bases separated the two germline ends. This CDR3 spans 17 amino acids. The germline V gene encodes CDR1 LGHNA and CDR2 YSLEER. CDR3 sequence: CASSRGRRTTFGETQYF. CDR3 sequence (DNA): TGCGCCAGCAGCCGTGGACGGAGAACTACGTTTGGCGAGACCCAGTACTTC.

The chain is built from TRBV19 and TRBJ1-1, with 7 nucleotides matching TRBD1. The V and J ends lost 4 bases and 4 bases, in that order; junction bases with no gene match: 6. The CDR3 is 14 residues long. CDR1 and CDR2 (germline): LNHDA, SQIVND (reference sequence). The CDR3 spells CASSKGGVGTEAFF. The CDR3 region has the DNA TGTGCCAGTAGTAAAGGGGGCGTCGGCACTGAAGCTTTCTTT.

This chain links TRBV6-1 with TRBJ1-1, with TRBD1 matching 8 bases. The CDR3 spans 16 residues. Germline V lookup: CDR1 MNHNS, CDR2 SASEGT. The V gene end was trimmed by 4 bases and the J gene end by 0 bases; junction bases not matched to a gene: 7. The CDR3 DNA reads as TGTGCCAGCAGTGGCCGGACAGGGCCTATGAACACTGAAGCTTTCTTT. It specifies CASSGRTGPMNTEAFF.

The V and J genes are TRBV3-1 (or the pseudogene TRBV3-2) and TRBJ1-2; D call uncertain. V was cut by 4 bases and J by 7 bases, with 13 bases left in between. The CDR3 covers 13 residues. Germline lookup yields CDR1 LGHDT and CDR2 YNNKEL (reference sequence). The CDR3 loop reads CASSRTYRIGYTF. The DNA of the CDR3 is TGTGCCAGCAGCCGAACCTACAGAATTGGCTACACCTTC.